Below, 11 T cell receptor beta chains from the same sample are listed, as sequenced in a study of CD8 T cells in Susac syndrome. Reverse transcription of roughly 0.5 to 1 ug RNA used random hexamers. Using its own MiXCR run on the immunoSEQ multiplex PCR reads, TCRdb lists one record per CDR3 protein. The repertoire holds 120,000 to 150,000 distinct CDR3 sequences, with approximately 93% as singletons. The sequenced sample consisted of CD4+ T cells from PBMCs. These receptors all come from a human donor in good health.

The chain carries TRBV2 and TRBJ1-5; a weak D match, TRBD1 (6 bases). Trimming removed 5 bases at V and 7 bases at J, with 12 bases between. Germline CDR1 is SNHLY and CDR2 is FYNNEI. The CDR3 spans 13 residues. In nucleotides, the CDR3 is TGTGCCAGCAGTTTGGACAGTCGACAGCCCCAGCATTTT. Encoded protein: CASSLDSRQPQHF.

The V call is TRBV24-1, the J call TRBJ2-3; D is undetermined. The ends were cut back, 4 bases at V and 6 bases at J, with 16 bases in the middle. The germline V gene has CDR1 KGHDR and CDR2 SFDVKD. This CDR3 is 15 amino acids long. In DNA, the CDR3 is TGTGCCACCAGTGACCCCGGGTCCCAGGCGGATACGCAGTATTTT. Its protein product is CATSDPGSQADTQYF.

This sequence joins TRBV3-1 and TRBJ2-1, with D possibly matching TRBD2 (6 bases). The germline V gene has CDR1 LGHDT and CDR2 YNNKEL (reference sequence). The CDR3 has 14 amino acids. Deletions cut 4 bases from V and 15 bases from J, with 22 bases between. The CDR3 here is CASSPLRDPEEGFF. The CDR3 DNA reads TGTGCCAGCAGCCCCCTACGCGATCCGGAGGAGGGGTTCTTC.

The chain uses TRBV29-1 and TRBJ2-7, with unresolved D. Germline-derived CDR1 and CDR2 are SQVTM and ANQGSEA. The CDR3 totals 12 residues. The V end was cut by 6 bases, the J end by 2 bases, with 11 bases between. The CDR3 nucleotides read TGCAGCGTCGCAGGATTAACCTACGAGCAGTACTTC. Protein: CSVAGLTYEQYF.

The V call is TRBV5-1, the J call TRBJ1-1; 8 bases line up with TRBD1. V gave up 4 bases and J gave up 6 bases; unmatched junction bases: 11. CDR3 length equals 15 residues. Germline assignment: CDR1 SGHRS and CDR2 YFSETQ. In nucleotides, the CDR3 is TGCGCCAGCAGCCCGGCAGGGGGCGCATTCGCTGAAGCTTTCTTT. Translated: CASSPAGGAFAEAFF.

The gene calls are TRBV5-1 and TRBJ2-2, with D possibly matching TRBD1 (6 bases). This CDR3 spans 16 amino acids. Deletions cut 2 bases from V and 6 bases from J, with 17 bases between. Looked up from germline, CDR1 is SGHRS and CDR2 is YFSETQ. The CDR3 DNA reads as TGCGCCAGCAGCTTCCAGGAGGCAGGGGTGGCCGGGGAGCTGTTTTTT. Its protein is CASSFQEAGVAGELFF.

The genes are TRBV9 and TRBJ2-1; 8 nucleotides line up with TRBD2. In germline, CDR1 is SGDLS, CDR2 YYNGEE. The CDR3 extends over 19 amino acids. V was pared by 4 bases and J by 1 base, with 16 bases of the junction left unmatched. CDR3 protein: CASSPQTSDPGGSYNEQFF. As DNA, the CDR3 is TGTGCCAGCAGCCCGCAGACTAGCGACCCTGGGGGATCCTACAATGAGCAGTTCTTC.

The V and J genes are TRBV23-1 and TRBJ1-4; D call uncertain. TRBV23-1 carries the ORF label, with uncertain function. Trimming pared 2 bases from V and 4 bases from J, leaving 14 bases between. The CDR3 runs to 16 residues. This chain's CDR3 is CASSQPDGNYNEKLFF. The CDR3 DNA reads as TGCGCCAGCAGTCAACCGGACGGAAACTATAATGAAAAACTGTTTTTT.

This sequence joins TRBV7-9 and TRBJ2-1, with 13 positions matching TRBD2. The CDR3 sequence is 17 residues long. Germline V gene lookup returns CDR1 SEHNR and CDR2 FQNEAQ (reference sequence). The V gene end was trimmed by 6 bases and the J gene end by 9 bases; junction bases not matched to a gene: 14. CDR3 loop: CASSKTGTSGMKGEQFF. The CDR3 DNA sequence: TGTGCCAGCAGTAAAACAGGGACTAGCGGGATGAAAGGTGAGCAGTTCTTC.

The chain employs TRBV5-1 and TRBJ2-7; D possibly matches TRBD1 or TRBD2 (5 bases each). CDR3 length: 16 residues. Per the germline V gene, CDR1 is SGHRS and CDR2 is YFSETQ. V was clipped by 5 bases and J by 4 bases, with 22 bases between them. The CDR3 DNA sequence: TGCGCCAGCAGTTTTACCGGGACGACTAAACTTTACGAGCAGTACTTC. Translated: CASSFTGTTKLYEQYF. Together with reference TRBV5-1 and TRBJ2-7, the CDR3 gives the full variable domain: KAGVTQTPRYLIKTRGQQVTLSCSPISGHRSVSWYQQTPGQGLQFLFEYFSETQRNKGNFPGRFSGRQFSNSRSEMNVSTLELGDSALYLCASSFTGTTKLYEQYFGPGTRLTVT.

This chain joins TRBV29-1 and TRBJ2-2; 8 bases fit TRBD1. Trimming at V came to 7 bases and at J to 4 bases, leaving 2 bases not matched to a gene. The CDR3 has 12 amino acids. The germline gives CDR1 SQVTM, CDR2 ANQGSEA. The CDR3 nucleotides read TGCAGCGGGACAGGGAGCACCGGGGAGCTGTTTTTT. It codes for CSGTGSTGELFF.